One sample yielded the 23 T cell receptor beta chains listed below, sequenced in a study of blood T cell repertoires in COVID-19. Clones were read by immunoSEQ multiplex PCR, and TCRdb kept only the in-frame ones, dropping some. The profile covers 230,000 or so clones, with about 88% appearing a single time and about 2% taken by the ten largest. Sequenced sample: peripheral blood. The receptors here all came from a man aged 40-50 years with active or convalescent COVID-19.

The gene calls are TRBV4-2 and TRBJ2-7, with D possibly TRBD2 on 5 matching bases. This CDR3 region has 17 residues. Germline V gene sequence: CDR1 LGHNA, CDR2 YNFKEQ. Trimming cost V 1 base and J 7 bases, with 23 bases left between them. CDR3 nucleotides: TGTGCCAGCAGCCAAGGGGTAGCGAAGGGTCTGCTGGGGGAGCAGTACTTC. Protein: CASSQGVAKGLLGEQYF.

The V gene is TRBV29-1, the J gene TRBJ2-1, with D possibly TRBD2 on 6 matching bases. Germline CDR1 SQVTM, CDR2 ANQGSEA. The CDR3 totals 10 residues. V dropped 6 bases and J dropped 10 bases, with 10 bases sitting between them. The CDR3 protein is CSVGLREQFF. In DNA form, the CDR3 reads TGCAGCGTGGGACTGAGAGAGCAGTTCTTC.

The chain links TRBV15 to TRBJ2-5; tentative D call: TRBD1 (8 bases). The CDR3 is made up of 14 amino acids. V was clipped by 4 bases and J by 5 bases, with 14 bases between them. CDR1 LNHNV and CDR2 YYDKDF come from the germline V gene (reference sequence). CDR3 sequence (DNA): TGTGCCACCAGCACCCAACAGGGGGGGGAGACCCAGTACTTC. Encoded protein: CATSTQQGGETQYF. The variable domain in full, completed from reference TRBV15 and TRBJ2-5, reads DAMVIQNPRYQVTQFGKPVTLSCSQTLNHNVMYWYQQKSSQAPKLLFHYYDKDFNNEADTPDNFQSRRPNTSFCFLDIRSPGLGDTAMYLCATSTQQGGETQYFGPGTRLLVL.

The CDR3 DNA reads TGCGCCAGCAGCCCTGGGACAGGGGGAGGTGGCTACACCTTC. It encodes CASSPGTGGGGYTF. J is TRBJ1-2 and V is TRBV5-1; TRBD1 aligns across 11 bases. Unmatched junction bases numbered 6, after V lost 4 bases and J lost 7 bases. Germline CDR1 reads SGHRS; CDR2 reads YFSETQ. The CDR3 totals 14 residues.

The chain joins TRBV27 to TRBJ1-1, with D perhaps matching TRBD1 (5 bases). Germline V gives CDR1 MNHEY, CDR2 SMNVEV (reference sequence). V was cut by 6 bases and J by 1 base, with 12 bases left in between. The CDR3 has 14 amino acids. The DNA of the CDR3 is TGTGCCAGCAGACCGGACATACCGAACACTGAAGCTTTCTTT. It yields the protein CASRPDIPNTEAFF.

A remark on this clone: Within the sample, other DNA sequences also encode this same CDR3. This chain connects TRBV19 to TRBJ1-5; no clear D gene. Germline V gene lookup returns CDR1 LNHDA and CDR2 SQIVND (reference sequence). The CDR3 loop spans 15 amino acids. V shed 1 base and J shed 0 bases, with 7 bases lying between them. CDR3 amino acids: CASSIGGYSNQPQHF. CDR3 coding DNA: TGTGCCAGTAGTATAGGCGGTTATAGCAATCAGCCCCAGCATTTT.

The chain carries TRBV19 and TRBJ1-2; D gene ambiguous. Germline loops: CDR1 LNHDA, CDR2 SQIVND (reference sequence). The CDR3 consists of 15 residues. Trimming shortened V by 3 bases and J by 5 bases, and 16 bases separated the two germline ends. CDR3 DNA: TGTGCCAGTAGTATTAAGTCGGCCACGGGGTATGGCTACACCTTC. The encoded protein is CASSIKSATGYGYTF.

The rearrangement links TRBV5-6 to TRBJ2-1; TRBD2 matches at 10 bases. The CDR3 runs to 15 residues. With V trimmed by 4 bases and J by 8 bases, 9 bases remained unmatched. Germline V gene lookup returns CDR1 SGHDT and CDR2 YYEEEE. The CDR3 bases are TGTGCCAGCAGCCCAGGGACTAGCGAACTTGATGAGCAGTTCTTC. It codes for CASSPGTSELDEQFF. The complete variable domain, with remaining parts taken from reference TRBV5-6 and TRBJ2-1, reads DAGVTQSPTHLIKTRGQQVTLRCSPKSGHDTVSWYQQALGQGPQFIFQYYEEEERQRGNFPDRFSGHQFPNYSSELNVNALLLGDSALYLCASSPGTSELDEQFFGPGTRLTVL.

The chain couples TRBV12-3 or TRBV12-4 to TRBJ1-6; 7 nucleotides agree with TRBD1. V gave up 6 bases and J gave up 15 bases; unmatched junction bases: 8. This CDR3 is built from 12 residues. CDR3 in amino acids: CASSSPDRDLHF. CDR3 DNA: TGTGCCAGCAGCTCTCCCGACAGGGACCTCCACTTT.

The J gene is TRBJ2-3, the V gene TRBV5-4, with D possibly being TRBD1 (5 bases). This CDR3 has 16 residues. V was trimmed by 0 bases and J by 4 bases, leaving 15 bases between them. Germline lookup yields CDR1 SGHNT and CDR2 YYREEE (reference sequence). The DNA for the CDR3 is TGTGCCAGCAGCTTGGGGGCAGGGCGGTCACCAGATACGCAGTATTTT. This sequence encodes CASSLGAGRSPDTQYF.

The rearrangement links TRBV19 to TRBJ2-1, with TRBD2 matching 8 bases. The ends lost 5 bases at V and 6 bases at J; junction bases unmatched: 6. The CDR3 runs 14 residues. Germline loops: CDR1 LNHDA, CDR2 SQIVND (reference sequence). This CDR3 reads CASSPTSGGNEQFF. In DNA, the CDR3 is TGTGCCAGTAGTCCCACTAGCGGAGGCAATGAGCAGTTCTTC.

This chain links TRBV6-5 with TRBJ1-4; D remains ambiguous. Germline-derived CDR1 and CDR2 are MNHEY and SVGAGI. CDR3 length: 14 amino acids. The germline V and J ends were trimmed by 7 bases and 0 bases, with 9 bases remaining between them. The CDR3 DNA reads TGTGCCAGCAAAATAGCTGCAACTAATGAAAAACTGTTTTTT. Its translation: CASKIAATNEKLFF.

The chain recombines TRBV24-1 with TRBJ1-5; the D gene is possibly TRBD1 (5 bases). The CDR3 length is 14 residues. Germline CDR1 and CDR2: KGHDR and SFDVKD. The germline V and J ends were trimmed by 3 bases and 7 bases, with 12 bases remaining between them. The DNA for the CDR3 is TGTGCCACCAGTGATCCCAGGGTCGCCCAGCCCCAGCATTTT. Protein: CATSDPRVAQPQHF.

The chain couples TRBV30 to TRBJ1-6; 9 bases are a match to TRBD1. This CDR3 region has 14 residues. Germline trimming cut 2 bases from V and 9 bases from J; bases unmatched to any gene: 5. Germline V lookup: CDR1 GTSNPN, CDR2 SVGIG (reference sequence). The CDR3 nucleotides are TGTGCCTGGAGTTCCGGACAGGGGAGTTCACCCCTCCACTTT. Translation: CAWSSGQGSSPLHF. Combining the CDR3 with reference TRBV30 and TRBJ1-6 gives the whole variable domain SQTIHQWPATLVQPVGSPLSLECTVEGTSNPNLYWYRQAAGRGLQLLFYSVGIGQISSEVPQNLSASRPQDRQFILSSKKLLLSDSGFYLCAWSSGQGSSPLHFGNGTRLTVT.

The V gene is TRBV19, the J gene TRBJ1-2; 7 bases are a match to TRBD1. The junction had 7 bases not matched to a gene; V was cut back by 5 bases and J by 4 bases. The length of the CDR3 is 14 residues. The germline V gene has CDR1 LNHDA and CDR2 SQIVND (reference sequence). CDR3 sequence: CASSVGAGGYGYTF. The CDR3 coding sequence is TGTGCCAGTAGTGTTGGCGCAGGGGGCTATGGCTACACCTTC. The variable domain in full, completed from reference TRBV19 and TRBJ1-2, reads DGGITQSPKYLFRKEGQNVTLSCEQNLNHDAMYWYRQDPGQGLRLIYYSQIVNDFQKGDIAEGYSVSREKKESFPLTVTSAQKNPTAFYLCASSVGAGGYGYTFGSGTRLTVV.

J is TRBJ2-3 and V is TRBV27, with 10 positions matching TRBD1. V gave up 3 bases and J gave up 14 bases; unmatched junction bases: 8. In germline, CDR1 is MNHEY, CDR2 SMNVEV (reference sequence). This CDR3 comprises 13 residues. CDR3 residues: CASSLAPGDRGYF. CDR3 nucleotide sequence: TGTGCCAGCAGTTTGGCACCGGGGGACAGGGGGTATTTT.

The chain carries TRBV7-2 and TRBJ2-3; tentatively, D is TRBD2 (5 bases). V lost 9 bases and J lost 7, with 11 bases in between. This CDR3 region has 11 residues. Per germline, CDR1 SGHTA and CDR2 FQGNSA. This CDR3 reads CARVTGNTQYF. The CDR3 nucleotides are TGTGCCAGAGTAACCGGGAATACGCAGTATTTT.

The chain has TRBV27 and TRBJ1-1; a possible D gene is TRBD1 (5 bases). With 3 bases removed from V and 4 bases from J, the gap between germline ends came to 12 bases. The CDR3 covers 14 residues. Germline CDR1 and CDR2: MNHEY and SMNVEV (reference sequence). CDR3 region: CASSLIGVSTEAFF. Here the CDR3 DNA reads TGTGCCAGCAGTTTGATAGGGGTAAGCACTGAAGCTTTCTTT.

V is TRBV7-8 and J is TRBJ1-3; 7 nucleotides match TRBD1. V shed 4 bases, J shed 4 bases, and the junction held 10 bases outside the gene matches. The CDR3 consists of 16 residues. The germline V gene has CDR1 SGHVS and CDR2 FQNEAQ. The CDR3 DNA follows: TGTGCCAGCAGCTCACAGGGGAATAGACGGGGAAACACCATATATTTT. As protein: CASSSQGNRRGNTIYF.

The rearrangement uses TRBV5-6 and TRBJ2-1, with D possibly matching TRBD1 (5 bases). CDR1 is SGHDT and CDR2 is YYEEEE in the germline V gene. The CDR3 runs 16 residues. With 0 bases removed from V and 0 bases from J, the gap between germline ends came to 10 bases. The CDR3 sequence: CASSLDRLSSYNEQFF. The CDR3 nucleotides read TGTGCCAGCAGCTTGGACAGGTTAAGCTCCTACAATGAGCAGTTCTTC.

The gene calls are TRBV28 and TRBJ2-3; 9 bases are a match to TRBD2. With V trimmed by 2 bases and J by 9 bases, 9 bases remained unmatched. Per the germline V gene, CDR1 is MDHEN and CDR2 is SYDVKM. The CDR3 is 15 amino acids. In DNA form, the CDR3 reads TGTGCCAGCAGTTTAATGGCGGGGGGGCAGGAGACGCAGTATTTT. Translating it yields CASSLMAGGQETQYF.

The chain uses TRBV25-1 and TRBJ2-1; 7 positions match TRBD1. Germline V gives CDR1 MGHDK, CDR2 SYGVNS. Trimming removed 2 bases from V and 11 bases from J; junction bases left unmatched: 9. The CDR3 is made up of 14 amino acids. CDR3 in DNA: TGTGCCAGCAGTGAACCGAGAGGGGGCAACCAGCAGTTCTTC. It codes for CASSEPRGGNQQFF.

This clone has just a few counts. The chain uses TRBV19 and TRBJ2-1, with unresolved D. CDR3 length equals 17 residues. The germline gives CDR1 LNHDA, CDR2 SQIVND (reference sequence). V was cut by 5 bases and J by 4 bases, with 21 bases left in between. The CDR3 region has the DNA TGTGCCAGTAGTGTTTCAGGTCCCCAACCGTTTTACAATGAGCAGTTCTTC. Protein: CASSVSGPQPFYNEQFF.